This T cell receptor (beta chain) originates from a study of identical twins. MiXCR, run by TCRdb on the 5' RACE reads, gives a single entry per CDR3 protein. The table includes hundreds of thousands of distinct CDR3 sequences, 6% to 8.5% detected once. The CDR3 is 13 amino acids. With 4 bases removed from V and 5 bases from J, the gap between germline ends came to 13 bases. Germline loops: CDR1 SGHKS, CDR2 YYEKEE (reference sequence). The sample was also reused in another study, on yellow fever vaccine responses in identical twins.

The sequence came from a woman aged 18-29 years in good health. The chain joins TRBV5-5 to TRBJ2-7; perhaps TRBD2 as D (6 bases). The sample consisted of CD8+ T cells sorted from blood. The CDR3, as DNA: TGTGCCAGCAGCAGGAGGGTTTCCCACGAGCAGTACTTC. This codes for CASSRRVSHEQYF.